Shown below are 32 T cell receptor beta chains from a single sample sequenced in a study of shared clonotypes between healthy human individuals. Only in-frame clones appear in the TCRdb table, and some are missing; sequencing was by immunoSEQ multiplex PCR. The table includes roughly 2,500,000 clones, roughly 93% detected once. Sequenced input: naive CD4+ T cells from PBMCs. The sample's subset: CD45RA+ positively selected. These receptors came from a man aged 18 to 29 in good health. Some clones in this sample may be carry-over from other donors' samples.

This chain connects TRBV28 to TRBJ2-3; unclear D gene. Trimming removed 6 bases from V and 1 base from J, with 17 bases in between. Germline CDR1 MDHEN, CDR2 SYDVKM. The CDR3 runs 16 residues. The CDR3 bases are TGTGCCAGCAGCCTACCCGGACGCCCGGGCACAGATACGCAGTATTTT. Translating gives CASSLPGRPGTDTQYF.

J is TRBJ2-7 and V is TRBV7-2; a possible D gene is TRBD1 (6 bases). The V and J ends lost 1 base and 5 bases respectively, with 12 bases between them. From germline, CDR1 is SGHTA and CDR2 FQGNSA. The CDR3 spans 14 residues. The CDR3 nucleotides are TGTGCCAGCAGCTTAGATAGGGGGAGCGACGAGCAGTACTTC. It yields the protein CASSLDRGSDEQYF.

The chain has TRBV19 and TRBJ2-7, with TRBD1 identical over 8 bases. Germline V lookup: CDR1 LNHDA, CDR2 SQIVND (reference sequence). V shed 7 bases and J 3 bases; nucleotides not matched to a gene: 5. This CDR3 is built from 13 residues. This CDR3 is CASKQGAFYEQYF. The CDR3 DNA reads TGTGCCAGTAAGCAGGGGGCGTTCTACGAGCAGTACTTC.

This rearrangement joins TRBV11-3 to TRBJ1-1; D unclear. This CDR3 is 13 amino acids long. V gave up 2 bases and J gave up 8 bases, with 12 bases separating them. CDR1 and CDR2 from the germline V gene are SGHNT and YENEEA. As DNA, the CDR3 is TGTGCCAGCAGCTTAACCCCACGGACGGAAGCTTTCTTT. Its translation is CASSLTPRTEAFF.

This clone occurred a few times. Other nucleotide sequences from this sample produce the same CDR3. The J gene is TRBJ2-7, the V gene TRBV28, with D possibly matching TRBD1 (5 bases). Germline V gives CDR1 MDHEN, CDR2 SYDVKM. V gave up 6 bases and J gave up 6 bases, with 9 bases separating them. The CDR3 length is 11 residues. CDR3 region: CASSLQGEQYF. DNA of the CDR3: TGTGCCAGCAGCCTGCAGGGCGAGCAGTACTTC. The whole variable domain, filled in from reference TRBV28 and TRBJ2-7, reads DVKVTQSSRYLVKRTGEKVFLECVQDMDHENMFWYRQDPGLGLRLIYFSYDVKMKEKGDIPEGYSVSREKKERFSLILESASTNQTSMYLCASSLQGEQYFGPGTRLTVT.

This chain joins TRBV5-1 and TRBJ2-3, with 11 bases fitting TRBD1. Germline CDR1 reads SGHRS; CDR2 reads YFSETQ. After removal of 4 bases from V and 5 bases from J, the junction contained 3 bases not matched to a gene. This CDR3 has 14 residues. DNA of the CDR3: TGCGCCAGCAGCGGGACAGGGGGTCGAGATACGCAGTATTTT. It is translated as CASSGTGGRDTQYF.

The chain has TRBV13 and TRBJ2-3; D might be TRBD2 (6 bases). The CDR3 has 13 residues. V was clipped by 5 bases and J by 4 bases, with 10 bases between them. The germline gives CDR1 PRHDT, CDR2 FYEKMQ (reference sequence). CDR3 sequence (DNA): TGTGCCAGCAGCCGGGAGAGGGCAGATACGCAGTATTTT. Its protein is CASSRERADTQYF.

Written as DNA, the CDR3 is TGTGCCAGCAGCTTCGGGGGGAGTGGGCGGGAGACCCAGTACTTC. Translated, it gives CASSFGGSGRETQYF. This sequence joins TRBV5-4 and TRBJ2-5; 7 nucleotides agree with TRBD2. V shed 2 bases and J 5 bases; nucleotides not matched to a gene: 9. CDR1 is SGHNT, CDR2 YYREEE, per germline (reference sequence). CDR3 size: 15 residues.

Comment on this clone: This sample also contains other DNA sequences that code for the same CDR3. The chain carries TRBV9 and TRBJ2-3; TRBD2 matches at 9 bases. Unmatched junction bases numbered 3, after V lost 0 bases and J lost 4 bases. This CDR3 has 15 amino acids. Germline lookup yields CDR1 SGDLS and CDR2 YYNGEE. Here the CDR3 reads CASSVEGGRADTQYF. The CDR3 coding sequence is TGTGCCAGCAGCGTAGAGGGCGGGAGGGCAGATACGCAGTATTTT.

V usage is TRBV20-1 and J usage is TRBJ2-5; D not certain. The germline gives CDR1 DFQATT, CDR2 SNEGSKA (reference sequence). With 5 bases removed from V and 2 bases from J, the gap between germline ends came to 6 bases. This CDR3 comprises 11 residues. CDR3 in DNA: TGCAGTGCTCCATCTCAAGAGACCCAGTACTTC. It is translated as CSAPSQETQYF.

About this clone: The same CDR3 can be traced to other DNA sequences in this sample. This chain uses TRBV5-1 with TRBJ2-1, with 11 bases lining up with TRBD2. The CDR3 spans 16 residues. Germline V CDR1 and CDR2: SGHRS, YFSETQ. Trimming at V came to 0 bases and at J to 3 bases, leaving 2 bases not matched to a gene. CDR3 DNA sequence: TGCGCCAGCAGCTTGGCTGGACTAGCGGGCTACAATGAGCAGTTCTTC. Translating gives CASSLAGLAGYNEQFF. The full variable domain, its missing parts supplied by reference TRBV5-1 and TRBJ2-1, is KAGVTQTPRYLIKTRGQQVTLSCSPISGHRSVSWYQQTPGQGLQFLFEYFSETQRNKGNFPGRFSGRQFSNSRSEMNVSTLELGDSALYLCASSLAGLAGYNEQFFGPGTRLTVL.

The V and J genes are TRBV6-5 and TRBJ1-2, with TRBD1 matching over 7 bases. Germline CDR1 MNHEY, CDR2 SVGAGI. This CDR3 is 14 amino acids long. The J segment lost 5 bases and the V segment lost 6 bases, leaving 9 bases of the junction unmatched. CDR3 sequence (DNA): TGTGCCAGCAGCCCCACAGGGGCGATGTATGGCTACACCTTC. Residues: CASSPTGAMYGYTF.

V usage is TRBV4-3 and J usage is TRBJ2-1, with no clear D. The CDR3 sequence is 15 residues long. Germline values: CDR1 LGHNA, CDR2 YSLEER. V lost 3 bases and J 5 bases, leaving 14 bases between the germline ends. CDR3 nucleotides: TGCGCCAGCAGCCAGCAGCGCAGAATTAACAATGAGCAGTTCTTC. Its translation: CASSQQRRINNEQFF.

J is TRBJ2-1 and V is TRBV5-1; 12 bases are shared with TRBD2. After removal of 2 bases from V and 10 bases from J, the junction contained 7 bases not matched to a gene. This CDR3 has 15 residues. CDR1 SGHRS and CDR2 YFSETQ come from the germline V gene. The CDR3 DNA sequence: TGCGCCAGCAGCTTCAGGACTAGCGGGACCTCCGAGCAGTTCTTC. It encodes CASSFRTSGTSEQFF.

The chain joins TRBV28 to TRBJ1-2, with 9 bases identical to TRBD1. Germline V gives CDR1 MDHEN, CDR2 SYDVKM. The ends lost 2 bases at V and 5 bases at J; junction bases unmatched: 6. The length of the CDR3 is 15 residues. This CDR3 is CASSLRTGVPYGYTF. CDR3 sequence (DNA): TGTGCCAGCAGTTTAAGGACAGGGGTGCCATATGGCTACACCTTC.

This CDR3 is CAWSVGAWGYTF. The CDR3 nucleotides are TGTGCCTGGAGTGTTGGGGCTTGGGGCTACACCTTC. This rearrangement joins TRBV30 to TRBJ1-2, with a weak D call TRBD1 (5 bases). The CDR3 extends over 12 amino acids. Trimming removed 0 bases from V and 8 bases from J, with 10 bases in between. Germline CDR1 reads GTSNPN; CDR2 reads SVGIG (reference sequence).

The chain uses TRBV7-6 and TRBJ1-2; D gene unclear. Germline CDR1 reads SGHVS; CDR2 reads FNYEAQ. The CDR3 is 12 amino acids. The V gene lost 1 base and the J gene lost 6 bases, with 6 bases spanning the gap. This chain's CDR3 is CASSLGPDGYTF. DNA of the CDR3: TGTGCCAGCAGCTTAGGGCCAGATGGCTACACCTTC.

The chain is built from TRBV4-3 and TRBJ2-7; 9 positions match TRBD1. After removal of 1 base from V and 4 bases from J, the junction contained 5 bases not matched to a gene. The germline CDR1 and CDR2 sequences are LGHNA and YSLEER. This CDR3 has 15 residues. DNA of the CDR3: TGCGCCAGCAGCCAAGCGGGACAGGGAGTTTACGAGCAGTACTTC. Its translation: CASSQAGQGVYEQYF.

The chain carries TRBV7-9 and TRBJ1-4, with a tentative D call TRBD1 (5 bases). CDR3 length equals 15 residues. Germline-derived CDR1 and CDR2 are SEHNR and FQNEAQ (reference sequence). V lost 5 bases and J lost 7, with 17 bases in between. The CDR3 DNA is TGTGCCAGCAGCCCGCGGGGGACTTGGGGTGAAAAACTGTTTTTT. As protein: CASSPRGTWGEKLFF.

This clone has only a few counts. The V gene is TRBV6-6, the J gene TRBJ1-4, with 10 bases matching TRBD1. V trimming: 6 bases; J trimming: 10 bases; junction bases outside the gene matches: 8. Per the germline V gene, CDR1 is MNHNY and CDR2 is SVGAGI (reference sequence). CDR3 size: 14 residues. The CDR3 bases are TGTGCCAGCAGCCCCGGGACAGGGGATCGAAAACTGTTTTTT. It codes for CASSPGTGDRKLFF.

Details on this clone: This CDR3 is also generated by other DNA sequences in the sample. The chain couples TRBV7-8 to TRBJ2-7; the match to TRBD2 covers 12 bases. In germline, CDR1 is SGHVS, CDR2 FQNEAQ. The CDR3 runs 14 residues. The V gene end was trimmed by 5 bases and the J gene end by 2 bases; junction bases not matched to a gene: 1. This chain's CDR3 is CASSGLAGTYEQYF. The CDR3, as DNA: TGTGCCAGCAGCGGACTAGCGGGAACCTACGAGCAGTACTTC.

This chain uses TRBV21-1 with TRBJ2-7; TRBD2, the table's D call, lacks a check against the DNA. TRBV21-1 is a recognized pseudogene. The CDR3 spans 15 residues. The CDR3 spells CASSARLAGGWEQYF. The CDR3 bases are TGTGCCAGCAGCGCAAGACTAGCGGGAGGATGGGAGCAGTACTTC.

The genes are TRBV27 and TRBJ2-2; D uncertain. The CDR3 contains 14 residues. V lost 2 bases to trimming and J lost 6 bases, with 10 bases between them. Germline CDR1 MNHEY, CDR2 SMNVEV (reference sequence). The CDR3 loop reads CASSLGRRAGELFF. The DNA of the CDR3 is TGTGCCAGCAGTTTAGGGCGGCGTGCCGGGGAGCTGTTTTTT.

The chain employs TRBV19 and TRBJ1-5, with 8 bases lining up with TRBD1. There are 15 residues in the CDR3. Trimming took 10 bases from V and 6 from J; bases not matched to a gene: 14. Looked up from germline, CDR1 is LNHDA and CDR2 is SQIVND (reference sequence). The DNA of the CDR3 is TGTGCCACCGCCGACAGGGGCCCTCTAGGTCAGCCCCAGCATTTT. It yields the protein CATADRGPLGQPQHF.

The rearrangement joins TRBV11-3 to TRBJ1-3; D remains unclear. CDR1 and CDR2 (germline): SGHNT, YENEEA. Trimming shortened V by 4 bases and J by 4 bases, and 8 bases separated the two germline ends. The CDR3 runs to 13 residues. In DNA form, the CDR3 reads TGTGCCAGCAGCTCTGTCGGGGGAAACACCATATATTTT. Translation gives CASSSVGGNTIYF.

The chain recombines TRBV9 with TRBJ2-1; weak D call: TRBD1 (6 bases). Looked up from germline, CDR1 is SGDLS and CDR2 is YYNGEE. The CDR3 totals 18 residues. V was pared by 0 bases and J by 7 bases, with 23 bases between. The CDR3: CASSVAIGGSAPGNEQFF. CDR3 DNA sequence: TGTGCCAGCAGCGTAGCTATAGGGGGATCGGCCCCGGGGAATGAGCAGTTCTTC.

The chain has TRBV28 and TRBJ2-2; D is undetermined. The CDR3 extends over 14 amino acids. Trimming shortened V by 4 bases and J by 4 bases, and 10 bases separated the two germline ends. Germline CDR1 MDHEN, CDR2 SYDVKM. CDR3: CASSSPLGTGELFF. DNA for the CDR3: TGTGCCAGCAGTTCCCCCCTCGGCACCGGGGAGCTGTTTTTT.

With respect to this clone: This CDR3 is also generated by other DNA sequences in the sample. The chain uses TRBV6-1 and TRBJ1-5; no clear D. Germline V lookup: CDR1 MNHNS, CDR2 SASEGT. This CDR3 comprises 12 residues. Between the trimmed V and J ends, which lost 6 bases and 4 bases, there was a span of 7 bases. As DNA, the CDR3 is TGTGCCAGCAGAGGTCCGAATCAGCCCCAGCATTTT. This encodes CASRGPNQPQHF.

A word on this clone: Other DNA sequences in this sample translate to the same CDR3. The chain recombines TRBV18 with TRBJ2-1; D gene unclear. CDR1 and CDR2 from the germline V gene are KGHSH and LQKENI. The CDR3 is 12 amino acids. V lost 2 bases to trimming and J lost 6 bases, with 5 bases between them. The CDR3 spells CASSPGFNEQFF. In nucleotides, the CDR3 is TGTGCCAGCTCACCAGGATTCAATGAGCAGTTCTTC.

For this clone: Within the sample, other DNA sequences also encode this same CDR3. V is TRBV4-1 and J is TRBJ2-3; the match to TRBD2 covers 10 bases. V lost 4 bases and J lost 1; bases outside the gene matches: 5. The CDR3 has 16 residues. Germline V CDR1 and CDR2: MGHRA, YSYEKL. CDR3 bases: TGCGCCAGCAGCCTTCTCCTAGCGGGAGGCACAGATACGCAGTATTTT. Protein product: CASSLLLAGGTDTQYF.

The CDR3 sequence: CASSEGGSRQPQHF. The CDR3 DNA follows: TGTGCCAGCAGTGAAGGGGGATCGCGTCAGCCCCAGCATTTT. V and J are TRBV6-1 and TRBJ1-5; D gene uncertain. The germline CDR1 and CDR2 sequences are MNHNS and SASEGT. CDR3 length: 14 amino acids. Trimming took 1 base from V and 6 from J, leaving 10 bases between them.

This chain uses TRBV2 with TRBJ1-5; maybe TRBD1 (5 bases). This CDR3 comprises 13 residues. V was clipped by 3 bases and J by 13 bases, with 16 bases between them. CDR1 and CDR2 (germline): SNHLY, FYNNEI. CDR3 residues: CASSDGSGLYQHF. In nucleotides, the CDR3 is TGTGCCAGCAGTGATGGTTCGGGGCTGTATCAGCATTTT.